This T cell receptor beta chain was obtained from a study of T cell changes during pregnancy in multiple sclerosis. The V end was cut by 3 bases, the J end by 0 bases, with 11 bases between. This CDR3 has 15 residues. CDR1 MNHEY and CDR2 SMNVEV come from the germline V gene (reference sequence). The method was immunoSEQ multiplex PCR; TCRdb's version includes in-frame clones alone and lacks a portion of them. The sample includes around 99,000 clones, around 92% of them seen just once. This sequence was found in a female donor with multiple sclerosis, enrolled in a pregnancy study. V is TRBV27 and J is TRBJ1-1; D perhaps matches TRBD1 (6 bases). The sample here was peripheral blood, taken in the first trimester of pregnancy. CDR3 nucleotide sequence: TGTGCCAGCAGTTTTGGGGCAGGGGTGAACACTGAAGCTTTCTTT. Translated: CASSFGAGVNTEAFF.